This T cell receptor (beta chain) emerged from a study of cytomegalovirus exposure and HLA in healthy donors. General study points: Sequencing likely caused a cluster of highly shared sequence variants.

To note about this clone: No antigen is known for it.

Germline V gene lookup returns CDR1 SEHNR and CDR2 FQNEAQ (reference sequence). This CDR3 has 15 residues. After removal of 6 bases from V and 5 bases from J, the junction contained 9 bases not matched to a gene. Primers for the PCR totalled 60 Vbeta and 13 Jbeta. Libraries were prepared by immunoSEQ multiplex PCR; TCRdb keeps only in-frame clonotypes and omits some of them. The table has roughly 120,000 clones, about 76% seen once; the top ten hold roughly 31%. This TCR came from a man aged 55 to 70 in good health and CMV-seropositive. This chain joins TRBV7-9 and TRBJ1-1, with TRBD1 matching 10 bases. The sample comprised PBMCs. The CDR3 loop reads CASSRTGGSGTEAFF. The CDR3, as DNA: TGTGCCAGCAGTCGGACAGGGGGGTCGGGAACTGAAGCTTTCTTT.